Sequencing of this T cell receptor (beta chain) was carried out in a study of beta chain features in type 1 diabetes. Of the isolated RNA, all was reverse transcribed, and so the sequenced material was expressed TCRB transcripts. Using immunoSEQ multiplex PCR, the repertoire was profiled, and TCRdb retains in-frame clones only, with some absent. The table includes approximately 470,000 clones, 30% detected once. This clone appeared a few times. The same CDR3 is also encoded by other DNA sequences in this sample. The junction had 0 bases not matched to a gene; V was cut back by 0 bases and J by 5 bases. This CDR3 is 14 amino acids long. Germline V gives CDR1 SGHTA, CDR2 FQGNSA.

Sequencing was done on a sample of naive CD4+ T cells from blood. The chain joins TRBV7-2 to TRBJ2-5; TRBD2 matches 10 bases. This clonotype originated in a man between 18 and 29 years old in good health. The CDR3 loop reads CASSLAAGGETQYF. CDR3 nucleotides: TGTGCCAGCAGCTTAGCAGCGGGAGGGGAGACCCAGTACTTC.